This TCR beta chain was documented in a study of CD8+CD57+ T cells in acquired aplastic anemia. About the study: DNA per sorted CD4+ or CD8+ sample ranged about 0.2 to 30 ug, averaging around 3.2 ug.

This CDR3 is 13 amino acids long. Germline-derived CDR1 and CDR2 are SGHTS and YDEGEE. The J segment lost 4 bases and the V segment lost 4 bases, leaving 4 bases of the junction unmatched. CDR3 and TCR beta VDJ profiling relied on a genomic DNA template. TCRdb analysed the reads with MiXCR anew, one entry per CDR3 protein. This sample has around 400,000 distinct CDR3 sequences, with around 72% found just once. The table lists this clonotype with many counts. The sample taken for sequencing was sorted CD4+, CD8+, or CD8+CD57+ T cells (not recorded which) from PBMCs. The genes are TRBV5-8 and TRBJ1-2, with TRBD1 matching over 7 bases. The receptor's source is a human donor in good health, serving as a control. The CDR3, as DNA: TGTGCCAGCAGCATCGGACAGGCCTATGGCTACACCTTC. Translation gives CASSIGQAYGYTF.